These 16 T cell receptor beta chains share one sample of origin, sequenced in a study of T cell responses to AZD1222 COVID-19 vaccine. Data came from immunoSEQ multiplex PCR; TCRdb stores just in-frame clones and leaves some out. The repertoire has approximately 27,000 clones, roughly 89% of them found once; the top ten carry around 1.4%. This specimen consisted of peripheral blood, obtained on day 0 of AZD1222 vaccination. The receptors here all came from an adult in good health.

J is TRBJ1-1 and V is TRBV25-1; D might be TRBD1 (6 bases). Trimming cost V 3 bases and J 8 bases, with 16 bases left between them. The CDR3 extends over 14 amino acids. The germline V gene has CDR1 MGHDK and CDR2 SYGVNS. Here the CDR3 DNA reads TGTGCCAGCAGTGACCTTCGTTTCGGGACAGAAGCTTTCTTT. Translated: CASSDLRFGTEAFF.

The chain is built from TRBV6-6 and TRBJ2-7; D might be TRBD2 (6 bases). CDR1 is MNHNY, CDR2 SVGAGI, per germline (reference sequence). The CDR3 spans 13 residues. Trimming removed 5 bases from V and 3 bases from J, with 11 bases in between. The CDR3 is CASSAGTDYEQYF. DNA of the CDR3: TGTGCCAGCAGTGCCGGGACTGACTACGAGCAGTACTTC.

V is TRBV19 and J is TRBJ1-6, with TRBD1 as a possible D gene (6 bases). The CDR3 has 14 residues. Germline CDR1 LNHDA, CDR2 SQIVND (reference sequence). V shed 5 bases and J shed 8 bases, with 13 bases lying between them. CDR3 amino acids: CASSVQGFDSPLHF. The CDR3 nucleotides read TGTGCCAGTAGTGTACAGGGTTTCGATTCACCCCTCCACTTT.

This chain uses TRBV28 with TRBJ1-2; perhaps TRBD1 as D (5 bases). This CDR3 spans 11 amino acids. Germline values: CDR1 MDHEN, CDR2 SYDVKM. V shed 3 bases and J shed 8 bases, with 7 bases lying between them. CDR3 DNA sequence: TGTGCCAGCAGTTTCGGGGGGGGCTACACCTTC. This gives the protein CASSFGGGYTF.

Regarding this clone: Different DNA sequences within this sample yield the same CDR3. This chain links TRBV5-8 with TRBJ2-5; TRBD2 is a possible D gene (7 bases). The V end was cut by 3 bases, the J end by 5 bases, with 17 bases between. This CDR3 has 15 residues. Germline loops: CDR1 SGHTS, CDR2 YDEGEE. The CDR3: CASSYLTGGGETQYF. The CDR3 DNA follows: TGTGCCAGCAGCTACCTTACGGGGGGCGGGGAGACCCAGTACTTC.

The chain is built from TRBV7-2 and TRBJ2-2, with D possibly matching TRBD2 (6 bases). This CDR3 spans 16 amino acids. Germline-derived CDR1 and CDR2 are SGHTA and FQGNSA. The V end lost 5 bases, the J end lost 4 bases, and 17 bases lay between the germline ends. DNA of the CDR3: TGTGCCAGCAGCCAAGGGTCCCGGCGGGGCACCGGGGAGCTGTTTTTT. Protein sequence: CASSQGSRRGTGELFF.

V usage is TRBV19 and J usage is TRBJ2-5; 14 nucleotides match TRBD2. The germline CDR1 and CDR2 sequences are LNHDA and SQIVND (reference sequence). Germline trimming cut 5 bases from V and 4 bases from J; bases unmatched to any gene: 6. The CDR3 spans 16 residues. The DNA of the CDR3 is TGTGCCAGTAGTCCTCTAGGACTAGCGGGAGGAGAGACCCAGTACTTC. It translates to CASSPLGLAGGETQYF.

This clone was seen just once. The chain combines TRBV7-9 with TRBJ2-2; D remains unclear. CDR1 and CDR2 from the germline V gene are SEHNR and FQNEAQ (reference sequence). Trimming cost V 1 base and J 7 bases, with 4 bases left between them. The length of the CDR3 is 12 residues. The CDR3 DNA is TGTGCCAGCAGCTTAGGAAACGGGGAGCTGTTTTTT. It yields the protein CASSLGNGELFF.

The chain combines TRBV5-4 with TRBJ2-3; D may be TRBD2 (6 bases). The CDR3 runs 14 residues. Deletions cut 0 bases from V and 8 bases from J, with 13 bases between. Germline V lookup: CDR1 SGHNT, CDR2 YYREEE (reference sequence). CDR3 bases: TGTGCCAGCAGCTTGGGACTAGAGCTGAGTACGCAGTATTTT. Its translation: CASSLGLELSTQYF.

The V call is TRBV20-1, the J call TRBJ2-1; D unresolved. The CDR3 has 10 residues. Between the trimmed V and J ends, which lost 6 bases and 9 bases, there was a span of 9 bases. Germline V gene sequence: CDR1 DFQATT, CDR2 SNEGSKA (reference sequence). CDR3 coding DNA: TGCAGTGCCTGGAGAACTGAGCAGTTCTTC. Translated: CSAWRTEQFF.

The chain links TRBV30 to TRBJ2-7; 9 nucleotides align to TRBD1. The ends lost 3 bases at V and 6 bases at J; junction bases unmatched: 9. The CDR3 length is 14 residues. Germline V lookup: CDR1 GTSNPN, CDR2 SVGIG (reference sequence). The CDR3 nucleotides read TGTGCCTGGAGCACCGGACAGGGGACGGCCGAGCAGTACTTC. Translated: CAWSTGQGTAEQYF. The full variable domain, completed using reference TRBV30 and TRBJ2-7, is SQTIHQWPATLVQPVGSPLSLECTVEGTSNPNLYWYRQAAGRGLQLLFYSVGIGQISSEVPQNLSASRPQDRQFILSSKKLLLSDSGFYLCAWSTGQGTAEQYFGPGTRLTVT.

This chain connects TRBV6-2 or TRBV6-3 to TRBJ2-7; D tentatively reads TRBD1 or TRBD2 (5 bases each). The germline V gene has CDR1 MNHEY and CDR2 SVGEGT. The CDR3 is 15 amino acids. V lost 5 bases, J lost 0 bases, and 14 bases lay in between. Here the CDR3 DNA reads TGTGCCAGCAGTACACTTGGGGGAAGCTCCTACGAGCAGTACTTC. This gives the protein CASSTLGGSSYEQYF.

CDR3 amino acids: CASSQVPNQPQHF. The CDR3 DNA is TGCGCCAGCAGCCAAGTTCCGAATCAGCCCCAGCATTTT. The J gene is TRBJ1-5, the V gene TRBV4-1, with D uncertain. V gave up 1 base and J gave up 4 bases, with 5 bases separating them. CDR1 is MGHRA, CDR2 YSYEKL, per germline. This CDR3 is built from 13 residues.

The V gene is TRBV29-1, the J gene TRBJ2-3, with D perhaps being TRBD1 or TRBD2 (5 bases each). The V and J ends lost 4 bases and 8 bases respectively, with 13 bases between them. Looked up from germline, CDR1 is SQVTM and CDR2 is ANQGSEA. CDR3 length: 12 amino acids. The CDR3 region is CSVGRERGTQYF. DNA for the CDR3: TGCAGCGTTGGCAGGGAGAGGGGTACGCAGTATTTT.

With regard to this clone: One junction end disagrees with the germline gene, perhaps due to a read error. The DNA of the CDR3 is TGTGCTAGCAGCTTAGGGTCAGACTCTAGCACAGATACGCAGTATTTT. Protein sequence: CASSLGSDSSTDTQYF. This chain links TRBV7-7 with TRBJ2-3; D remains ambiguous. There are 16 residues in the CDR3. Germline V gene data show CDR1 as SSHAT and CDR2 as FNYEAQ (reference sequence).

The genes are TRBV29-1 and TRBJ1-5, with D possibly TRBD1 on 6 matching bases. The CDR3 runs to 13 residues. Trimming cost V 7 bases and J 3 bases, with 13 bases left between them. Germline V gene sequence: CDR1 SQVTM, CDR2 ANQGSEA. CDR3 loop: CSAADSSNQPQHF. The CDR3 bases are TGCAGCGCCGCGGACAGTTCCAATCAGCCCCAGCATTTT.